The 25 T cell receptor beta chains in this list originate from one sample, sequenced in a study of blood T cell repertoires in COVID-19. The method was immunoSEQ multiplex PCR; TCRdb's version includes in-frame clones alone and lacks a portion of them. The table includes about 140,000 clones, roughly 84% detected once. The sequencing input was peripheral blood. The receptors were sampled from a human donor in a cohort sampled during active COVID-19.

The chain is built from TRBV3-1 (or the pseudogene TRBV3-2) and TRBJ1-4, with TRBD1 as a possible D gene (5 bases). Germline V gene lookup returns CDR1 LGHDT and CDR2 YNNKEL (reference sequence). Trimming removed 7 bases from V and 11 bases from J, with 20 bases in between. The CDR3 is 14 residues long. CDR3 nucleotide sequence: TGTGCCAGCACCTCGTCCGGGGGGACGGAGAAACTGTTTTTT. It yields the protein CASTSSGGTEKLFF.

V and J are TRBV5-5 and TRBJ1-1, with D uncertain. Germline CDR1 is SGHKS and CDR2 is YYEKEE (reference sequence). CDR3 length: 13 residues. Trimming took 2 bases from V and 7 from J, leaving 12 bases between them. CDR3 amino acids: CASSFDPAGEAFF. CDR3 DNA: TGTGCCAGCAGCTTCGACCCGGCAGGTGAAGCTTTCTTT.

The gene calls are TRBV15 and TRBJ2-3; D might be TRBD2 (7 bases). The CDR3 spans 18 residues. In germline, CDR1 is LNHNV, CDR2 YYDKDF (reference sequence). V was shortened by 0 bases and J by 0 bases, with 16 bases between the two germline ends. DNA for the CDR3: TGTGCCACCAGCAGAGATCCGGGGGGCGGGGCAAGCACAGATACGCAGTATTTT. This codes for CATSRDPGGGASTDTQYF.

The rearrangement joins TRBV5-1 to TRBJ1-6; D may be TRBD1 (6 bases). The CDR3 spans 14 residues. The germline CDR1 and CDR2 sequences are SGHRS and YFSETQ. The V gene lost 0 bases and the J gene lost 8 bases, with 9 bases spanning the gap. This chain's CDR3 is CASSLGSGDSPLHF. CDR3 sequence (DNA): TGCGCCAGCAGCTTGGGGTCAGGGGATTCACCCCTCCACTTT.

The V call is TRBV6-5, the J call TRBJ1-3, with D possibly TRBD1 on 6 matching bases. This CDR3 contains 15 residues. V lost 2 bases, J lost 0 bases, and 8 bases lay in between. CDR1 is MNHEY, CDR2 SVGAGI, per germline. CDR3 sequence (DNA): TGTGCCAGCAGTTACGGGACATCCTCTGGAAACACCATATATTTT. Translating it yields CASSYGTSSGNTIYF.

The chain is built from TRBV5-1 and TRBJ1-2; perhaps TRBD1 as D (6 bases). The CDR3 runs to 15 residues. Germline-derived CDR1 and CDR2 are SGHRS and YFSETQ. The V and J ends lost 0 bases and 4 bases respectively, with 13 bases between them. The CDR3 DNA reads as TGCGCCAGCAGCTTGGATGGGGGCCGGAGCTATGGCTACACCTTC. Amino acid sequence: CASSLDGGRSYGYTF.

This clone appeared a few times. The chain has TRBV25-1 and TRBJ1-1, with TRBD1 matching over 9 bases. With V trimmed by 6 bases and J by 5 bases, 7 bases remained unmatched. This CDR3 region has 14 residues. Germline CDR1 reads MGHDK; CDR2 reads SYGVNS. The CDR3 DNA reads as TGTGCCAGCAGCCTACAGGGGGCGCGGACTGAAGCTTTCTTT. This gives the protein CASSLQGARTEAFF.

The DNA of the CDR3 is TGTGCCAGTAGTACCATCGGACAGCCGAACACTGAAGCTTTCTTT. This encodes CASSTIGQPNTEAFF. The chain couples TRBV19 to TRBJ1-1; maybe TRBD1 (6 bases). CDR1 and CDR2 from the germline V gene are LNHDA and SQIVND (reference sequence). V was shortened by 4 bases and J by 1 base, with 13 bases between the two germline ends. This CDR3 contains 15 residues.

The rearrangement uses TRBV6-5 and TRBJ2-3; D perhaps matches TRBD2 (5 bases). CDR3 length: 14 residues. Germline CDR1 is MNHEY and CDR2 is SVGAGI. With 9 bases removed from V and 2 bases from J, the gap between germline ends came to 15 bases. CDR3 sequence: CASFLGAPTDTQYF. The DNA for the CDR3 is TGTGCCAGTTTCCTGGGAGCGCCCACAGATACGCAGTATTTT.

The gene calls are TRBV27 and TRBJ1-1; D is undetermined. Germline V CDR1 and CDR2: MNHEY, SMNVEV (reference sequence). The V end was cut by 7 bases, the J end by 2 bases, with 11 bases between. The CDR3 extends over 13 amino acids. CDR3 in amino acids: CASISRGNTEAFF. DNA for the CDR3: TGTGCCAGCATCAGTCGGGGAAACACTGAAGCTTTCTTT.

The chain couples TRBV11-1 to TRBJ2-1; 7 positions agree with TRBD2. The germline V gene has CDR1 SGHAT and CDR2 FQDESV (reference sequence). This CDR3 contains 16 residues. The ends lost 5 bases at V and 12 bases at J; junction bases unmatched: 19. The CDR3 loop is CASSPVWGGGVFGQFF. CDR3 DNA sequence: TGTGCCAGCAGCCCAGTATGGGGGGGAGGAGTTTTCGGGCAGTTCTTC.

The chain carries TRBV6-5 and TRBJ1-3; 10 bases are a match to TRBD1. The V gene's germline CDR1 is MNHEY and CDR2 SVGAGI. Losses at the gene ends were 8 bases for V and 2 bases for J; bases not matched to a gene: 6. The CDR3 is made up of 15 amino acids. CDR3 sequence (DNA): TGTGCCAGCCCGGACAGGGGGTTGGCTGGAAACACCATATATTTT. Protein sequence: CASPDRGLAGNTIYF.

For this clone: Mismatch with germline at one junction end may stem from a read error. The chain uses TRBV11-2 and TRBJ2-5, with TRBD2 matching 11 bases. Looked up from germline, CDR1 is SGHAT and CDR2 is FQNNGV. CDR3 length equals 14 residues. For the CDR3, the DNA is TGTGCCAGCAGCTTACAACTAGCGGGGGATCCCCCGGACTTC. Translation: CASSLQLAGDPPDF.

The CDR3 reads CASRRAESSYEQYF. CDR3 bases: TGTGCCAGCAGACGAGCGGAGAGCTCCTACGAGCAGTACTTC. The chain recombines TRBV2 with TRBJ2-7; D may be TRBD2 (5 bases). The CDR3 contains 14 residues. CDR1 is SNHLY, CDR2 FYNNEI, per germline. The V end was cut by 6 bases, the J end by 0 bases, with 12 bases between.

The chain carries TRBV2 and TRBJ2-4; D gene unclear. Trimming stripped 6 bases from V and 1 base from J, with 13 bases between. Germline V gene lookup returns CDR1 SNHLY and CDR2 FYNNEI. The CDR3 is made up of 15 amino acids. CDR3 amino acids: CASRTTNVAKNIQYF. In DNA form, the CDR3 reads TGTGCCAGCAGGACAACGAATGTGGCCAAAAACATTCAGTACTTC.

The chain links TRBV15 to TRBJ2-7; a possible D gene is TRBD1 (7 bases). The CDR3 length is 15 residues. The V gene's germline CDR1 is LNHNV and CDR2 YYDKDF (reference sequence). With 5 bases removed from V and 1 base from J, the gap between germline ends came to 15 bases. CDR3 DNA sequence: TGTGCCACCAGCCGGCGGGCAGGGGGGTCCTACGAGCAGTACTTC. Translation: CATSRRAGGSYEQYF.

The CDR3 spells CASSEGNSPLHF. As DNA, the CDR3 is TGTGCCAGTAGTGAGGGAAATTCACCCCTCCACTTT. The V gene is TRBV19, the J gene TRBJ1-6, with D unclear. The ends were cut back, 5 bases at V and 7 bases at J, with 6 bases in the middle. Germline V lookup: CDR1 LNHDA, CDR2 SQIVND (reference sequence). The CDR3 runs to 12 residues.

The chain carries TRBV6-1 and TRBJ2-1, with D unresolved. The V end lost 2 bases, the J end lost 8 bases, and 16 bases lay between the germline ends. CDR1 and CDR2 (germline): MNHNS, SASEGT. The CDR3 spans 15 residues. The CDR3 nucleotides are TGTGCCAGCAGTGAAATGGGCGCGCGAATCCATGAGCAGTTCTTC. Protein sequence: CASSEMGARIHEQFF.

The chain links TRBV7-3 to TRBJ2-1, with 13 nucleotides matching TRBD2. V lost 6 bases and J lost 3; bases outside the gene matches: 8. Germline V gene lookup returns CDR1 SGHTA and CDR2 FQGTGA. CDR3 size: 17 residues. The CDR3 nucleotides read TGTGCCAGCAGTATAGAGACTAGCGGGGGGTACTACAATGAGCAGTTCTTC. The encoded protein is CASSIETSGGYYNEQFF.

This clone is a singleton in its sample. The genes are TRBV5-4 and TRBJ1-2; a weak D match, TRBD1 (6 bases). V was cut by 4 bases and J by 1 base, with 14 bases left in between. The germline gives CDR1 SGHNT, CDR2 YYREEE (reference sequence). The CDR3 sequence is 15 residues long. CDR3 loop: CASSGDITLNYGYTF. The CDR3 nucleotides read TGTGCCAGCAGCGGGGACATCACACTTAACTATGGCTACACCTTC.

The chain has TRBV3-1 (or the pseudogene TRBV3-2) and TRBJ2-7, with D perhaps TRBD2 (5 bases). Germline CDR1 and CDR2: LGHDT and YNNKEL (reference sequence). Trimming removed 4 bases from V and 7 bases from J, with 11 bases in between. This CDR3 spans 12 amino acids. CDR3 coding DNA: TGTGCCAGCAGCCTAGGAGGTGGGGAGCAGTACTTC. Protein sequence: CASSLGGGEQYF.

This sequence joins TRBV10-3 and TRBJ2-2, with a possible D match to TRBD2 (5 bases). Germline loops: CDR1 ENHRY, CDR2 SYGVKD. Trimming took 10 bases from V and 1 from J, leaving 10 bases between them. This CDR3 spans 13 amino acids. In nucleotides, the CDR3 is TGTGCCACGGACGGAGGGAACACCGGGGAGCTGTTTTTT. Residues: CATDGGNTGELFF.

This rearrangement joins TRBV6-5 to TRBJ1-1, with a possible D match to TRBD1 (6 bases). CDR1 is MNHEY and CDR2 is SVGAGI in the germline V gene. The CDR3 has 12 amino acids. The ends were cut back, 5 bases at V and 4 bases at J, with 8 bases in the middle. The CDR3: CASSIQGTEAFF. CDR3 DNA: TGTGCCAGCAGTATACAGGGCACTGAAGCTTTCTTT.

This chain joins TRBV5-1 and TRBJ1-5; possibly TRBD1 for D (5 bases). The germline V and J ends were trimmed by 4 bases and 3 bases, with 11 bases remaining between them. CDR1 and CDR2 (germline): SGHRS, YFSETQ. The CDR3 runs 14 residues. The CDR3 region is CASSPGDYNQPQHF. The CDR3 DNA follows: TGCGCCAGCAGCCCGGGGGATTACAATCAGCCCCAGCATTTT.

The chain employs TRBV5-1 and TRBJ2-3; D might be TRBD2 (5 bases). Trimming took 3 bases from V and 2 from J, leaving 16 bases between them. This CDR3 is built from 16 residues. CDR1 and CDR2 (germline): SGHRS, YFSETQ. The CDR3 bases are TGCGCCAGCAGCTCGGCGGGCCGTACCCTCACAGATACGCAGTATTTT. Its translation: CASSSAGRTLTDTQYF. The entire variable domain, with the rest obtained from reference TRBV5-1 and TRBJ2-3, is as follows: KAGVTQTPRYLIKTRGQQVTLSCSPISGHRSVSWYQQTPGQGLQFLFEYFSETQRNKGNFPGRFSGRQFSNSRSEMNVSTLELGDSALYLCASSSAGRTLTDTQYFGPGTRLTVL.